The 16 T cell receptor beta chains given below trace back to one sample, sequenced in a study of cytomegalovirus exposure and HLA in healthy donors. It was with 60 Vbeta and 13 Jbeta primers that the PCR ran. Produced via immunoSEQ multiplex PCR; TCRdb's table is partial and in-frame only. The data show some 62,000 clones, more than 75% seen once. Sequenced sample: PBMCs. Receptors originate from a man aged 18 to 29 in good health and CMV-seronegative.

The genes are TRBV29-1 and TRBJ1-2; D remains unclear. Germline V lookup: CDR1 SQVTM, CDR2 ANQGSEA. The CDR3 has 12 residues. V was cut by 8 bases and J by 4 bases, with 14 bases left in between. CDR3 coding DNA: TGCAGCTCCGAGCGGGCAGCCTATGGCTACACCTTC. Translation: CSSERAAYGYTF.

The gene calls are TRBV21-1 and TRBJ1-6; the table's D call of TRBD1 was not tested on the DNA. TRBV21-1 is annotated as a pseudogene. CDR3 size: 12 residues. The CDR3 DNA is TGTGTGCCAGGGGATTGTAATTCACCCCTCCACTTT. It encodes CVPGDCNSPLHF.

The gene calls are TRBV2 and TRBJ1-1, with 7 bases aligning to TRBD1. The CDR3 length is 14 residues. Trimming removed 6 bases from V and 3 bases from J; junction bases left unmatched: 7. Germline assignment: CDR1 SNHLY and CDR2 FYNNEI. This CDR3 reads CASSPDREDTEAFF. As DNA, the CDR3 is TGTGCCAGCAGCCCCGACAGGGAAGACACTGAAGCTTTCTTT.

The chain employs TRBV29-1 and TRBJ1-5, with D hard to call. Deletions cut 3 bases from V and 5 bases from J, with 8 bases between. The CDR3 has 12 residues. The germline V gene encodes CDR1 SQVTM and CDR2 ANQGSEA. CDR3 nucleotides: TGCAGCGTTGAGGCGGATGATCAGCCCCAGCATTTT. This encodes CSVEADDQPQHF.

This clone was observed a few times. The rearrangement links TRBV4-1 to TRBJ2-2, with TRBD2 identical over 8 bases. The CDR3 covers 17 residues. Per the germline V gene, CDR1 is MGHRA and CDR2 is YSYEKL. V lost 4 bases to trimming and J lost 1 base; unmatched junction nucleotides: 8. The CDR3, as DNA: TGCGCCAGCAGCCTTCGGACAAGCGGGGGGAACACCGGGGAGCTGTTTTTT. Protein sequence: CASSLRTSGGNTGELFF.

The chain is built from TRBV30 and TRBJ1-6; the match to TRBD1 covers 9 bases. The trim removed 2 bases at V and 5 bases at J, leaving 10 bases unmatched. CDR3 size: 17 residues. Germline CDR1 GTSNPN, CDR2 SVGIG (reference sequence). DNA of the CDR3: TGTGCCTGGAGTCCGTCTGGGACAGGGTATAATAATTCACCCCTCCACTTT. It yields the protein CAWSPSGTGYNNSPLHF. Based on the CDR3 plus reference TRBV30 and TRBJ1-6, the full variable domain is SQTIHQWPATLVQPVGSPLSLECTVEGTSNPNLYWYRQAAGRGLQLLFYSVGIGQISSEVPQNLSASRPQDRQFILSSKKLLLSDSGFYLCAWSPSGTGYNNSPLHFGNGTRLTVT.

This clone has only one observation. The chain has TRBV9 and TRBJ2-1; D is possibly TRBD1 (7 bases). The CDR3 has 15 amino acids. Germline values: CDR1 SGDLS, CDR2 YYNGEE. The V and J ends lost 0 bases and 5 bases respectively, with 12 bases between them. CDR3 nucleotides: TGTGCCAGCAGCGTAGCAGGGGGGCCCCACAATGAGCAGTTCTTC. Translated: CASSVAGGPHNEQFF.

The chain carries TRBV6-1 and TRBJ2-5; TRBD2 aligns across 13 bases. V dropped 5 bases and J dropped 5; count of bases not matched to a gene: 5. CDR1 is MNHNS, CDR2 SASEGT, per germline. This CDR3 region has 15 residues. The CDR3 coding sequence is TGTGCCAGCAGTTCACTAGCGGGGGGGCCTGAGACCCAGTACTTC. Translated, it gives CASSSLAGGPETQYF.

CDR3 in DNA: TGTGCCAGCAGTTGGGACATGGTTGAAAAACTGTTTTTT. It encodes CASSWDMVEKLFF. V is TRBV28 and J is TRBJ1-4, with TRBD1 as a possible D gene (6 bases). The CDR3 runs 13 residues. V was clipped by 4 bases and J by 7 bases, with 10 bases between them. The germline V gene has CDR1 MDHEN and CDR2 SYDVKM.

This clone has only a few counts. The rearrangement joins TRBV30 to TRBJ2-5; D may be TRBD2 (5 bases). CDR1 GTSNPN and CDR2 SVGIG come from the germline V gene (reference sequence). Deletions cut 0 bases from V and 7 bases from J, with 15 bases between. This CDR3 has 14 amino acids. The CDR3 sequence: CAWSVQSGWGTQYF. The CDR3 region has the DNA TGTGCCTGGAGTGTACAGAGCGGTTGGGGGACCCAGTACTTC.

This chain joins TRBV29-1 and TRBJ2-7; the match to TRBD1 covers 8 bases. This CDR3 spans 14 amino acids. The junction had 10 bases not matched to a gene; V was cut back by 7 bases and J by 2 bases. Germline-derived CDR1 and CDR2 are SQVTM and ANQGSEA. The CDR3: CSASPGGSAYEQYF. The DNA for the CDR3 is TGCAGCGCCTCGCCAGGGGGCTCCGCCTACGAGCAGTACTTC.

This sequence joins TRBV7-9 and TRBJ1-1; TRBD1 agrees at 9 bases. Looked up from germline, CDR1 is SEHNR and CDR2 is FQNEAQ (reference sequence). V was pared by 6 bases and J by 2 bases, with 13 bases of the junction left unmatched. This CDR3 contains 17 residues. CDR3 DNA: TGTGCCAGCAGTCATGACCTCCGGGACAGGGACAACACTGAAGCTTTCTTT. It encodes CASSHDLRDRDNTEAFF.

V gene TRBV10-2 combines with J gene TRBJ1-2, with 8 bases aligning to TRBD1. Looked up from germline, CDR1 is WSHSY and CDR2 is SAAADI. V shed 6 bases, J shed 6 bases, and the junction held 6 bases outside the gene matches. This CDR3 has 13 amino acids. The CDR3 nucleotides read TGCGCCAGCAGCCTAGGACAGGGAAATGGCTACACCTTC. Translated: CASSLGQGNGYTF.

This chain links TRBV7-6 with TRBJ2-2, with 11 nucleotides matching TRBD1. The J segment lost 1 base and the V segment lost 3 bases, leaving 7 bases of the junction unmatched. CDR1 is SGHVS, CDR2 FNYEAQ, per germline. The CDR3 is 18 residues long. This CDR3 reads CASSFGQGARWNTGELFF. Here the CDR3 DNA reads TGTGCCAGCAGCTTTGGACAGGGGGCACGGTGGAACACCGGGGAGCTGTTTTTT.

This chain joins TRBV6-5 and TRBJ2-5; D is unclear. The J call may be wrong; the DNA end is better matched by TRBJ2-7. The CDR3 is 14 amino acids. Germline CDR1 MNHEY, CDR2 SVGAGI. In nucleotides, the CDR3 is TGTGCCAGCAGTTCCAGAGACTCATCCTACGAGCAGTACTTC. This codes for CASSSRDSSYEQYF.

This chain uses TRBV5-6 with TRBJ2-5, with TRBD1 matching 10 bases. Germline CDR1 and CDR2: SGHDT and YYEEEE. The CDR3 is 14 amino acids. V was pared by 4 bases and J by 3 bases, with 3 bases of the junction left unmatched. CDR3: CASSAGTGEETQYF. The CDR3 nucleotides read TGTGCCAGCAGCGCCGGGACAGGGGAAGAGACCCAGTACTTC.